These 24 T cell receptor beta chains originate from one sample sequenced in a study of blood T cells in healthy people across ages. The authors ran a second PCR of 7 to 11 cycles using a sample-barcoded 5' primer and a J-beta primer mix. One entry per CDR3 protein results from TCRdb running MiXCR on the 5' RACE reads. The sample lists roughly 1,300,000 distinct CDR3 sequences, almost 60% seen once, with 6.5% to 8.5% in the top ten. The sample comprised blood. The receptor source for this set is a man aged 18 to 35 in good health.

CDR3 sequence reads: CAIGGESYEQYF. The CDR3 DNA follows: TGTGCCATCGGAGGGGAGAGTTACGAGCAGTACTTC. J is TRBJ2-5 and V is TRBV10-3, with a possible D match to TRBD2 (6 bases). TRBJ2-7 explains the end of the DNA better; the J call may be wrong. Germline CDR1 ENHRY, CDR2 SYGVKD. The CDR3 totals 12 residues.

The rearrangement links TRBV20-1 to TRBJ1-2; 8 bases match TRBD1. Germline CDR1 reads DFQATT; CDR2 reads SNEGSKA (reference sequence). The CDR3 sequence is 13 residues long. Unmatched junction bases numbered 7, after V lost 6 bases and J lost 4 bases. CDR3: CSASDRDGYGYTF. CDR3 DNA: TGCAGTGCCTCGGACAGGGATGGCTATGGCTACACCTTC.

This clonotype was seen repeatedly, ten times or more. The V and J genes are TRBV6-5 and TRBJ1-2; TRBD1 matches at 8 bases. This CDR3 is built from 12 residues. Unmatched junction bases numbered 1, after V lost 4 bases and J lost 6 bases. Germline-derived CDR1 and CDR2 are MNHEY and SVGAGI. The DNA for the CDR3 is TGTGCCAGCAGTTCGGGACAGGATGGCTACACCTTC. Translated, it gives CASSSGQDGYTF.

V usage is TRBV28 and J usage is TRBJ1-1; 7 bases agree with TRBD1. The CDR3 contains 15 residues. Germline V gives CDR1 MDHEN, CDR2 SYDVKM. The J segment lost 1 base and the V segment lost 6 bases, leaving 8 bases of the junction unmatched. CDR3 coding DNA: TGTGCCAGCAGGCATGGCGGGACAGCGAACACTGAAGCTTTCTTT. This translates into CASRHGGTANTEAFF. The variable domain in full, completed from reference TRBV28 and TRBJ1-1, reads DVKVTQSSRYLVKRTGEKVFLECVQDMDHENMFWYRQDPGLGLRLIYFSYDVKMKEKGDIPEGYSVSREKKERFSLILESASTNQTSMYLCASRHGGTANTEAFFGQGTRLTVV.

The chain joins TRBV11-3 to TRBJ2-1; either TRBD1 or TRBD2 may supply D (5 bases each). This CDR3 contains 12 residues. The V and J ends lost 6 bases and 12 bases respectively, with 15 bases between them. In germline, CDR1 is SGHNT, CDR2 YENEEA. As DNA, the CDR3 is TGTGCCAGCAGTTCGGGACCCATAGGGCAGTTCTTC. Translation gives CASSSGPIGQFF.

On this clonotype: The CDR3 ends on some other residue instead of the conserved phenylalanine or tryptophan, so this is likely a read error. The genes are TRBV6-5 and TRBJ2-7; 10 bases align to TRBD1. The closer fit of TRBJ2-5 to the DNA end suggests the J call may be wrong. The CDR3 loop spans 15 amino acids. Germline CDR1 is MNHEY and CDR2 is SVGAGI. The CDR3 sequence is CASSQTGGYLETQYL. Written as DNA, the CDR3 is TGTGCCAGCAGCCAGACAGGGGGCTATCTGGAGACCCAGTACTTA.

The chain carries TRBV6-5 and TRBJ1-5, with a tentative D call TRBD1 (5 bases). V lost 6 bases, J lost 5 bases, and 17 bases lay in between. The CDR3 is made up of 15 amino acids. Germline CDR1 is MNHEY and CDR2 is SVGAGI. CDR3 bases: TGTGCCAGCAGCAGAAAAGGGTCGGGGGATCAGCCCCAGCATTTT. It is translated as CASSRKGSGDQPQHF.

CDR3 sequence reads: CASSSGLAAYNEQFF. CDR3 DNA: TGTGCCAGCAGTTCGGGACTAGCAGCCTACAATGAGCAGTTCTTC. The rearrangement links TRBV6-5 to TRBJ2-1; 9 bases align to TRBD2. CDR3 length equals 15 residues. CDR1 MNHEY and CDR2 SVGAGI come from the germline V gene. J was trimmed by 2 bases and V by 4 bases; bases with no gene match: 3.

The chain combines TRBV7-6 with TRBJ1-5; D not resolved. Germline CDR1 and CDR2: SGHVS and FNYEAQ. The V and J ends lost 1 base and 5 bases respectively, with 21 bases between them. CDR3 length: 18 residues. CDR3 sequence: CASSLEKASGPQDQPQHF. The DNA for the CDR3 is TGTGCCAGCAGCTTAGAAAAGGCGTCCGGCCCTCAAGATCAGCCCCAGCATTTT.

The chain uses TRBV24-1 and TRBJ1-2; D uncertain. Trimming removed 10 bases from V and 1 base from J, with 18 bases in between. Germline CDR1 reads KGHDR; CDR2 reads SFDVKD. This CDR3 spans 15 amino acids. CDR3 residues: CATSGGREYNYGYTF. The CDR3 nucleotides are TGTGCCACTTCCGGCGGGCGGGAGTATAACTATGGCTACACCTTC.

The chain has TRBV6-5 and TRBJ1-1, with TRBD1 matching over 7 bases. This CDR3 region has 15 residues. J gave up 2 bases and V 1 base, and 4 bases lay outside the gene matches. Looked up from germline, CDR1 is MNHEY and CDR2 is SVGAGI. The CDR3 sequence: CASSYYGQVNTEAFF. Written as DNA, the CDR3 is TGTGCCAGCAGTTACTACGGACAGGTAAACACTGAAGCTTTCTTT.

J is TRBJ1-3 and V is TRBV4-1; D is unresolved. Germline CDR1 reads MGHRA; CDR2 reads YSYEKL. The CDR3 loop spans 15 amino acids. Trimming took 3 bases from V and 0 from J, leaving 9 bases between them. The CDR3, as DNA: TGCGCCAGCAGCCAGGCAGGCCACTCTGGAAACACCATATATTTT. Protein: CASSQAGHSGNTIYF.

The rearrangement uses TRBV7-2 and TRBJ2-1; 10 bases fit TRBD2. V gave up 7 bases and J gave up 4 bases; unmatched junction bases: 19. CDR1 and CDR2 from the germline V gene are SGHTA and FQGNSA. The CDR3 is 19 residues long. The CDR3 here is CASTRLYTGTSVDYNEQFF. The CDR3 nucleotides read TGTGCCAGCACCAGACTTTATACGGGGACTAGCGTCGATTACAATGAGCAGTTCTTC.

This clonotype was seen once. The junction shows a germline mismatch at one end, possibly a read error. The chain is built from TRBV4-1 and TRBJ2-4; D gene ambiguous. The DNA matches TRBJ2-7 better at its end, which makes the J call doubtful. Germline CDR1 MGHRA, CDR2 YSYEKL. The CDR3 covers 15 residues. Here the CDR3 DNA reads TGTGCCAGCAGCCAAGGCTGGTCGAGAGGCGACGAGCAGTACTTC. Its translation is CASSQGWSRGDEQYF.

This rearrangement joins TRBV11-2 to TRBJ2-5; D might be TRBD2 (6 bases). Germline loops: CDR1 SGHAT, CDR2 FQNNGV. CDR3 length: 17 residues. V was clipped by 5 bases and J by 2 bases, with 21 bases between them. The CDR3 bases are TGTGCCAGCAGCGCAAAATTTGAAAACGGGGGACAAGAGACCCAGTACTTC. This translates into CASSAKFENGGQETQYF.

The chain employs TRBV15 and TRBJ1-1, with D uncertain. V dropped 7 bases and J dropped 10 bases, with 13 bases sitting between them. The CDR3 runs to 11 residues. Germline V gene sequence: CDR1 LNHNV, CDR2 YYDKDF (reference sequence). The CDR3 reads CATTGGGAAFF. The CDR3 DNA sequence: TGTGCCACCACCGGTGGAGGCGCAGCTTTCTTT.

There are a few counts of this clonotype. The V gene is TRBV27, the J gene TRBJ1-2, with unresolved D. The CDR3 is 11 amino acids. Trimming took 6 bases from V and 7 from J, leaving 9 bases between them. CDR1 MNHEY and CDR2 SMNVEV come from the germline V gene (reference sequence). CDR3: CASRGGFGYTF. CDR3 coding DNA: TGTGCCAGCAGAGGAGGGTTTGGCTACACCTTC.

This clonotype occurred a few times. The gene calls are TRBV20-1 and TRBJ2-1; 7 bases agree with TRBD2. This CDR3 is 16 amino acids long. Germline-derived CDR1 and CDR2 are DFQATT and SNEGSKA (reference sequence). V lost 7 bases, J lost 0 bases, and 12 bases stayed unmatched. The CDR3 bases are TGCAGTGTTGGGCAATCTCGGGGGGACTCCTACAATGAGCAGTTCTTC. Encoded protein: CSVGQSRGDSYNEQFF.

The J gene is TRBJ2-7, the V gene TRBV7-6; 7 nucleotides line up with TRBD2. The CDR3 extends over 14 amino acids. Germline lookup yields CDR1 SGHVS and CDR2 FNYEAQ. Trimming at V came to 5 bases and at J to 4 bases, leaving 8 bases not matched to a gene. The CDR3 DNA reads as TGTGCCAGCAGCCAGACCGGACTAGAGTACGAGCAGTACTTC. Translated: CASSQTGLEYEQYF.

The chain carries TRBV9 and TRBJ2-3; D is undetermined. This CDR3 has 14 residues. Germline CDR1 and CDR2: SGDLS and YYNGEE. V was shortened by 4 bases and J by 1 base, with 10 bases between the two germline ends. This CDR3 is CASSPQSRTDTQYF. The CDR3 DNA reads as TGTGCCAGCAGCCCTCAGAGCCGCACAGATACGCAGTATTTT.

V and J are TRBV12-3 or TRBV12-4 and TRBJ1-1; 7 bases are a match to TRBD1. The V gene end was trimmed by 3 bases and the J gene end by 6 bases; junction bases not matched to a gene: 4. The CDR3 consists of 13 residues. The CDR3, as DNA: TGTGCCAGCAGTTTTATAGGGGGCGCTGAAGCTTTCTTT. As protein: CASSFIGGAEAFF.

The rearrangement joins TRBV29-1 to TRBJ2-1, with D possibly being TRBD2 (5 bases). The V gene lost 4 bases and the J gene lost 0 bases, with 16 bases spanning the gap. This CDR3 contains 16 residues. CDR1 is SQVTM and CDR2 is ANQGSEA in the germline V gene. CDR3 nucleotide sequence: TGCAGCGTTGTAGGACTCCTTGCCCTCTCCTACAATGAGCAGTTCTTC. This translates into CSVVGLLALSYNEQFF.

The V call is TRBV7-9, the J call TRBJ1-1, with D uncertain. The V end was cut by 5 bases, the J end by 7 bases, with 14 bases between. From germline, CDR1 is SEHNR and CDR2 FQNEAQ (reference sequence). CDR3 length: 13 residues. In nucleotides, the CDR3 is TGTGCCAGCAGCCCCAAGGATAGGCATGAAGCTTTCTTT. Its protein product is CASSPKDRHEAFF.

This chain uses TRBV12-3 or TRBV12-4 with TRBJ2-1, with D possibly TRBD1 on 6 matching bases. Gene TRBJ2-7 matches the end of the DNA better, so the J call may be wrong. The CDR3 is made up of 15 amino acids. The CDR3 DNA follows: TGTGCCAGCAGGGCATATGGGGGCCCGGGGAATGAGCAGTACTTC. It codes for CASRAYGGPGNEQYF.